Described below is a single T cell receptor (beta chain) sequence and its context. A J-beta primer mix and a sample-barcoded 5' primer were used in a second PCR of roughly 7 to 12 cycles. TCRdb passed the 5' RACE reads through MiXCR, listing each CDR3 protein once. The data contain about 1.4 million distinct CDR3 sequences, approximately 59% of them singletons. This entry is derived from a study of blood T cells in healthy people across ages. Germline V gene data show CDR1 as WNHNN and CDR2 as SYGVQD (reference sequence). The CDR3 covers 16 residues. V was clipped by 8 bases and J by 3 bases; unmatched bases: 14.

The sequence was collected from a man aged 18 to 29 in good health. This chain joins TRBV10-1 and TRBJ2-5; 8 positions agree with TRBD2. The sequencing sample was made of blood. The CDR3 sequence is CASRSGVGGKKETQYF. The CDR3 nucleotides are TGCGCCAGCCGTAGCGGGGTGGGGGGGAAAAAAGAGACCCAGTACTTC.